These 20 T cell receptor beta chains share one sample of origin, sequenced in a study of T cells in women clearing cervical HPV infection. Sequenced by immunoSEQ multiplex PCR; TCRdb stores in-frame clones only, minus some. In total, the table holds approximately 23,000 clones. Sequenced material: blood buffy coat. The receptors come from a woman between 18 and 75 years old with a cervical HPV16 infection that either progressed to CIN3+ or cleared (not recorded which).

In the case of this clone: Read data end 3 residues before the CDR3 end; the end is taken from the germline J gene. This chain uses TRBV5-1 with TRBJ2-7; TRBD2 is a possible D gene (5 bases). The CDR3 has 13 amino acids. Trimming removed 0 bases at V and 6 bases at J, with 10 bases between. In germline, CDR1 is SGHRS, CDR2 YFSETQ. Here the CDR3 reads CASSLGLSGEQYF. CDR3 bases read: TGCGCCAGCAGCTTGGGACTCAGCGGCGAG.

Comments on this clone: The CDR3 end lies 3 residues beyond the end of the read and is filled in from the germline J gene. The V gene is TRBV12-3 or TRBV12-4, the J gene TRBJ2-7, with 8 positions matching TRBD2. V trimming: 6 bases; J trimming: 5 bases; junction bases outside the gene matches: 6. The CDR3 loop spans 13 amino acids. This CDR3 reads CASRGTSLHEQYF. CDR3 bases read: TGTGCCAGCAGGGGGACTAGTTTGCACGAG.

Notes on this clone: One junction end disagrees with the germline gene, perhaps due to a read error. The DNA ends 3 residues before the CDR3 does, and the rest of the CDR3 is filled in from the germline J gene. The V call is TRBV7-7, the J call TRBJ1-1, with TRBD1 as a possible D gene (5 bases). From germline, CDR1 is SSHAT and CDR2 FNYEAQ (reference sequence). The CDR3 is made up of 15 amino acids. This CDR3 reads CASSTSGWVYTEAFF. Partial CDR3 DNA: TGTGCTAGCAGCACCTCAGGGTGGGTATACACTGAA.

On this clone itself: The read comes to an end 3 residues before the CDR3 does, leaving the germline J gene to fill in the end. The J gene is TRBJ1-5, the V gene TRBV11-2; D is unclear. The CDR3 length is 15 residues. Trimming took off 0 bases at V and 0 bases at J, with 6 bases between the two ends. Germline CDR1 is SGHAT and CDR2 is FQNNGV. The CDR3 loop reads CASSLDQNSNQPQHF. The CDR3 DNA, read in part, is TGTGCCAGCAGCTTAGACCAGAATAGCAATCAGCCC.

Remarks on this clone: The sequenced fragment ends 3 residues before the CDR3 boundary, so the rest is inferred from the germline J gene. The chain combines TRBV7-8 with TRBJ2-2; 8 positions agree with TRBD1. CDR1 is SGHVS and CDR2 is FQNEAQ in the germline V gene. This CDR3 has 16 amino acids. The V gene end was trimmed by 4 bases and the J gene end by 4 bases; junction bases not matched to a gene: 8. The CDR3 sequence: CASSSRTGSLTGELFF. The CDR3 DNA, read in part, is TGTGCCAGCAGCTCGAGGACAGGGTCACTCACCGGGGAG.

In the case of this clone: The read finishes 3 residues shy of the CDR3 end, and the germline J gene is used to complete it. V and J are TRBV19 and TRBJ2-1, with TRBD1 identical over 11 bases. Germline V CDR1 and CDR2: LNHDA, SQIVND (reference sequence). V gave up 3 bases and J gave up 8 bases; unmatched junction bases: 6. The CDR3 consists of 15 residues. The CDR3 loop is CASSMGQGVAYEQFF. Incomplete CDR3 DNA: TGTGCCAGTAGTATGGGACAGGGGGTTGCATATGAG.

As regards this clone: The CDR3 goes on 3 residues after the read ends, and that part is filled in from the germline J gene. This chain connects TRBV7-3 to TRBJ2-3; no clear D. Germline V gene lookup returns CDR1 SGHTA and CDR2 FQGTGA. The CDR3 covers 17 residues. V shed 4 bases and J shed 0 bases, with 17 bases lying between them. The CDR3 here is CASSSFGSDQSTDTQYF. The sequenced CDR3 bases are TGTGCCAGCAGCTCGTTCGGAAGCGATCAAAGCACAGATACG.

Points on this clone: The read is 3 residues too short to cover the CDR3 end, so that end is filled in from the germline J gene. The J gene is TRBJ1-2, the V gene TRBV28; D possibly corresponds to TRBD1 (5 bases). From germline, CDR1 is MDHEN and CDR2 SYDVKM. This CDR3 spans 14 amino acids. Trimming took off 7 bases at V and 4 bases at J, with 16 bases between the two ends. Partial CDR3 DNA: TGTGCCAGCACGAGAGTGGGTCAGGGCTATGGC. This translates into CASTRVGQGYG. The CDR3 in full is CASTRVGQGYGYTF.

About this clone: Coverage ceases 3 residues before the CDR3 finishes, and the germline J gene fills in the end. The chain carries TRBV6-1 and TRBJ2-1; D gene unclear. CDR1 and CDR2 (germline): MNHNS, SASEGT. V was trimmed by 2 bases and J by 7 bases, leaving 6 bases between them. The CDR3 runs to 12 residues. The part of the CDR3 DNA that was read is TGTGCCAGCAGTGAATATACTAATGAG. It yields the protein CASSEYTNE. The CDR3 in its entirety is CASSEYTNEQFF.

As for this clone: With the read ending 3 residues before the CDR3 end, the germline J gene is used to fill in that end. This chain joins TRBV19 and TRBJ2-7; weak D call: TRBD1 (6 bases). Trimming shortened V by 3 bases and J by 2 bases, and 8 bases separated the two germline ends. The V gene's germline CDR1 is LNHDA and CDR2 SQIVND (reference sequence). The CDR3 runs to 13 residues. The CDR3 DNA, read in part, is TGTGCCAGTAGTATCACAGGGACCTACGAG. Translated: CASSITGTYE. The complete CDR3 protein is CASSITGTYEQYF.

With respect to this clone: The CDR3 end lies 3 residues beyond the end of the read and is filled in from the germline J gene. This chain connects TRBV5-1 to TRBJ2-1, with TRBD2 matching 7 bases. The V gene's germline CDR1 is SGHRS and CDR2 YFSETQ. V trimming: 6 bases; J trimming: 6 bases; junction bases outside the gene matches: 21. The CDR3 loop spans 18 amino acids. CDR3 loop: CASTPVPFEAGVLNEQFF. The sequenced CDR3 bases are TGCGCCAGCACCCCTGTGCCCTTTGAGGCGGGAGTCCTCAATGAG. The entire variable domain, with the rest obtained from reference TRBV5-1 and TRBJ2-1, is as follows: KAGVTQTPRYLIKTRGQQVTLSCSPISGHRSVSWYQQTPGQGLQFLFEYFSETQRNKGNFPGRFSGRQFSNSRSEMNVSTLELGDSALYLCASTPVPFEAGVLNEQFFGPGTRLTVL.

With respect to this clone: The read stops 3 residues short of the end of the CDR3; the missing end is completed from the germline J gene. The genes are TRBV9 and TRBJ2-3; 9 nucleotides line up with TRBD1. Germline V lookup: CDR1 SGDLS, CDR2 YYNGEE. This CDR3 is 15 amino acids long. Germline trimming cut 4 bases from V and 1 base from J; bases unmatched to any gene: 4. CDR3 sequence reads: CASSSTGGGTDTQYF. The CDR3 bases that were read are TGTGCCAGCAGCTCGACAGGGGGAGGCACAGATACG.

Regarding this clone: The read stops 3 residues short of the end of the CDR3; the missing end is completed from the germline J gene. The rearrangement links TRBV28 to TRBJ2-3, with 7 bases aligning to TRBD1. Germline values: CDR1 MDHEN, CDR2 SYDVKM. J was trimmed by 2 bases and V by 11 bases; bases with no gene match: 7. This CDR3 spans 13 amino acids. CDR3 bases read: TGTGCCTCCTGGGGACAGCACACAGATACG. Translating it yields CASWGQHTDT. The full CDR3 protein is CASWGQHTDTQYF.

A note on this clone: The sequence runs out 3 residues before the end of the CDR3; the remainder is reconstructed from the germline J gene. The chain is built from TRBV27 and TRBJ2-7; 8 nucleotides agree with TRBD1. V lost 5 bases, J lost 1 base, and 4 bases stayed unmatched. The CDR3 is 14 amino acids. Germline CDR1 and CDR2: MNHEY and SMNVEV (reference sequence). The chain's CDR3 is CASSDRDRSYEQYF. CDR3 DNA, as far as it was read: TGTGCCAGCAGTGATCGGGACAGGTCCTACGAG.

The CDR3 DNA, read in part, is TGTGCCAGTAGGCCTAGCGGGATAAACCCTTCCTACGAG. Translating gives CASRPSGINPSYE. The entire CDR3 sequence reads CASRPSGINPSYEQYF. The chain employs TRBV19 and TRBJ2-7; 9 bases map to TRBD2. Read coverage stops 3 residues before the CDR3 terminus; the germline J gene supplies the remainder. The CDR3 is 16 amino acids. V trimming: 6 bases; J trimming: 1 base; junction bases outside the gene matches: 10. CDR1 LNHDA and CDR2 SQIVND come from the germline V gene (reference sequence).

For this clone: The read comes to an end 3 residues before the CDR3 does, leaving the germline J gene to fill in the end. The chain couples TRBV5-1 to TRBJ1-2, with D perhaps matching TRBD1 (6 bases). This CDR3 contains 14 residues. Per the germline V gene, CDR1 is SGHRS and CDR2 is YFSETQ. The CDR3 bases that were read are TGCGCCAGCAAATCTCCGGGACAATCTTGGGGC. Encoded protein: CASKSPGQSWG. The whole CDR3 reads CASKSPGQSWGYTF.

About this clone itself: Read sequence stops 3 residues before the CDR3 end, and the germline J gene provides the missing end. The chain has TRBV30 and TRBJ2-7; 12 nucleotides match TRBD2. Germline values: CDR1 GTSNPN, CDR2 SVGIG (reference sequence). This CDR3 contains 16 residues. V shed 0 bases and J 5 bases; nucleotides not matched to a gene: 8. This CDR3 reads CAWSVPRTSGNNEQYF. The sequenced CDR3 bases are TGTGCCTGGAGTGTACCGCGGACTAGCGGGAACAACGAG.

CDR3 DNA (partial): TGTGCCAGCAGTTACGGACTAGCGGGAGGCCTTACCTACGAG. Translating it yields CASSYGLAGGLTYE. The CDR3 as a whole reads CASSYGLAGGLTYEQYF. The rearrangement links TRBV6-2 or TRBV6-3 to TRBJ2-7; 14 nucleotides match TRBD2. The read is 3 residues too short to cover the CDR3 end, so that end is filled in from the germline J gene. Losses at the gene ends were 2 bases for V and 2 bases for J; bases not matched to a gene: 5. In germline, CDR1 is MNHEY, CDR2 SVGEGT. The CDR3 is 17 residues long.

With regard to this clone: The CDR3 end is not reached by the read, which stops 3 residues before it; the germline J gene fills it in. This rearrangement joins TRBV29-1 to TRBJ1-1, with 8 bases fitting TRBD1. Germline-derived CDR1 and CDR2 are SQVTM and ANQGSEA. The CDR3 is 11 amino acids. CDR3 bases read: TGCAGCAAAGCCGACAGGGGCCAA. Its translation: CSKADRGQ. From start to end, the CDR3 is CSKADRGQAFF.

The DNA read from the CDR3 is TGCAGTGCTAGATACAGGGACTATGGC. Protein product: CSARYRDYG. The CDR3 in its entirety is CSARYRDYGYTF. The rearrangement uses TRBV20-1 and TRBJ1-2; maybe TRBD1 (6 bases). The sequenced fragment ends 3 residues before the CDR3 boundary, so the rest is inferred from the germline J gene. V lost 2 bases and J 3 bases, leaving 7 bases between the germline ends. The CDR3 runs to 12 residues. The germline CDR1 and CDR2 sequences are DFQATT and SNEGSKA (reference sequence).